This TCR beta chain was profiled in a study of shared clonotypes between healthy human individuals. Study results and limitations: Sequencing of the sorted subsets was shown by rarefaction to be incomplete despite large depth.

Between the trimmed V and J ends, which lost 3 bases and 4 bases, there was a span of 15 bases. CDR3 size: 15 residues. Germline CDR1 LNHDA, CDR2 SQIVND (reference sequence). Using immunoSEQ multiplex PCR, the repertoire was profiled, and TCRdb retains in-frame clones only, with some absent. In the table there are roughly 2.5 million clones, around 94% of which are singletons. As concerns this clone: No antigen is known for it.

Material for sequencing was naive CD4+ T cells sorted from blood. Subset defined: CD45RA+ positively selected. The clonotype originates from a man younger than 30 in good health. V is TRBV19 and J is TRBJ1-2; D possibly corresponds to TRBD1 (6 bases). The CDR3 protein is CASSMEGSGAYGYTF. The CDR3 bases are TGTGCCAGTAGTATGGAGGGGTCGGGGGCCTATGGCTACACCTTC.